This passage covers 14 T cell receptor beta chains from one sample sequenced in a study of response to subunit inactivated influenza vaccine. Using its own MiXCR run on the RT-PCR reads, TCRdb lists one record per CDR3 protein. The sample includes more than 700,000 distinct CDR3 sequences, 21% of them seen just once. Sequencing used PBMCs from blood, obtained around 5 days after vaccination. The receptors stem from a man in his fifties who received an inactivated influenza vaccine.

The chain carries TRBV7-2 and TRBJ2-7; a weak D match, TRBD1 (6 bases). Looked up from germline, CDR1 is SGHTA and CDR2 is FQGNSA. The CDR3 extends over 17 amino acids. V was cut by 1 base and J by 6 bases, with 22 bases left in between. The CDR3 spells CASSLVVTGSSKGEQYF. In nucleotides, the CDR3 is TGTGCCAGCAGCTTAGTAGTTACAGGGAGTAGTAAGGGCGAGCAGTACTTC. The full variable domain, with the rest looked up from reference TRBV7-2 and TRBJ2-7, is GAGVSQSPSNKVTEKGKDVELRCDPISGHTALYWYRQSLGQGLEFLIYFQGNSAPDKSGLPSDRFSAERTGGSVSTLTIQRTQQEDSAVYLCASSLVVTGSSKGEQYFGPGTRLTVT.

This clonotype was counted between two and nine times. This sequence joins TRBV20-1 and TRBJ1-4; tentatively, D is TRBD1 (6 bases). Germline V gene lookup returns CDR1 DFQATT and CDR2 SNEGSKA (reference sequence). This CDR3 is built from 15 residues. Trimming removed 0 bases from V and 8 bases from J, with 16 bases in between. The CDR3 loop is CSARDFQGSSEKLFF. For the CDR3, the DNA is TGCAGTGCTAGAGATTTCCAGGGGTCGTCCGAAAAACTGTTTTTT.

The CDR3 nucleotides are TGTGCCAGCAGCTTACTCAGTGGGGAGACCCAGTACTTC. It translates to CASSLLSGETQYF. J is TRBJ2-5 and V is TRBV7-8; D is uncertain. Trimming removed 2 bases from V and 5 bases from J, with 9 bases in between. Looked up from germline, CDR1 is SGHVS and CDR2 is FQNEAQ. There are 13 residues in the CDR3.

The gene calls are TRBV9 and TRBJ1-1; no clear D gene. The CDR3 length is 14 residues. Between the trimmed V and J ends, which lost 0 bases and 1 base, there was a span of 7 bases. Per germline, CDR1 SGDLS and CDR2 YYNGEE. The CDR3 DNA reads TGTGCCAGCAGCGTAGGTGGTGCGAACACTGAAGCTTTCTTT. Protein product: CASSVGGANTEAFF.

The chain joins TRBV7-2 to TRBJ2-3; TRBD2 matches at 9 bases. The CDR3 loop spans 16 amino acids. V lost 0 bases, J lost 4 bases, and 5 bases stayed unmatched. Per the germline V gene, CDR1 is SGHTA and CDR2 is FQGNSA. CDR3 sequence (DNA): TGTGCCAGCAGCTTAGCGGGCCAGCGGGGGGCAGATACGCAGTATTTT. The encoded protein is CASSLAGQRGADTQYF.

The V and J genes are TRBV2 and TRBJ1-2, with D hard to call. This CDR3 contains 13 residues. Between the trimmed V and J ends, which lost 4 bases and 4 bases, there was a span of 10 bases. CDR1 is SNHLY and CDR2 is FYNNEI in the germline V gene. The CDR3 loop reads CASSAGAIYGYTF. As DNA, the CDR3 is TGTGCCAGCAGTGCGGGAGCTATCTATGGCTACACCTTC.

The chain recombines TRBV11-2 with TRBJ2-7; 9 bases agree with TRBD1. Losses at the gene ends were 5 bases for V and 3 bases for J; bases not matched to a gene: 8. Germline-derived CDR1 and CDR2 are SGHAT and FQNNGV. The CDR3 length is 15 residues. The CDR3, as DNA: TGTGCCAGCAGCAGAGGCGGGACAGGGCGCTACGAGCAGTACTTC. Its translation: CASSRGGTGRYEQYF.

J is TRBJ2-7 and V is TRBV5-5, with 11 positions matching TRBD2. This CDR3 has 14 residues. Trimming at V came to 0 bases and at J to 11 bases, leaving 7 bases not matched to a gene. Germline assignment: CDR1 SGHKS and CDR2 YYEKEE (reference sequence). Here the CDR3 reads CASSLAGTSGFKYF. CDR3 nucleotides: TGTGCCAGCAGCTTGGCCGGGACTAGCGGTTTCAAGTACTTC.

This clonotype was counted many times. The CDR3 here is CSASLAGGTDTQYF. The CDR3 DNA reads as TGCAGTGCATCACTAGCGGGGGGCACAGATACGCAGTATTTT. The rearrangement links TRBV20-1 to TRBJ2-3, with 11 bases matching TRBD2. J gave up 1 base and V 6 bases, and 3 bases lay outside the gene matches. Per the germline V gene, CDR1 is DFQATT and CDR2 is SNEGSKA (reference sequence). The CDR3 extends over 14 amino acids.

There are a few counts of this clonotype. The rearrangement joins TRBV7-3 to TRBJ2-1; D ambiguous. Trimming took 2 bases from V and 3 from J, leaving 8 bases between them. Germline values: CDR1 SGHTA, CDR2 FQGTGA. This CDR3 spans 14 amino acids. CDR3 sequence reads: CASSLQENYNEQFF. CDR3 DNA sequence: TGTGCCAGCAGCTTACAGGAGAACTACAATGAGCAGTTCTTC.

The chain is built from TRBV7-9 and TRBJ1-2, with 9 positions matching TRBD1. The CDR3 loop spans 15 amino acids. J lost 3 bases, V lost 5 bases, and 7 bases had no gene match. Germline V gene sequence: CDR1 SEHNR, CDR2 FQNEAQ (reference sequence). CDR3 in amino acids: CASSTRDRVDYGYTF. The CDR3 nucleotides are TGTGCCAGCAGCACCCGGGACAGGGTGGACTATGGCTACACCTTC.

V and J are TRBV6-6 and TRBJ1-1; D unresolved. This CDR3 contains 11 residues. Trimming shortened V by 8 bases and J by 1 base, and 5 bases separated the two germline ends. Looked up from germline, CDR1 is MNHNY and CDR2 is SVGAGI (reference sequence). CDR3 sequence (DNA): TGTGCCAGCGGGCAGAACACTGAAGCTTTCTTT. Residues: CASGQNTEAFF.

This chain links TRBV5-1 with TRBJ2-3, with D perhaps TRBD1 (6 bases). The CDR3 extends over 15 amino acids. Trimming pared 3 bases from V and 2 bases from J, leaving 13 bases between. The germline gives CDR1 SGHRS, CDR2 YFSETQ. This CDR3 reads CASSWGTQITDTQYF. The CDR3 region has the DNA TGCGCCAGCAGCTGGGGGACACAAATCACAGATACGCAGTATTTT.

J is TRBJ1-1 and V is TRBV12-3 or TRBV12-4, with D hard to call. This CDR3 has 14 residues. V gave up 4 bases and J gave up 1 base, with 10 bases separating them. The CDR3, as DNA: TGTGCCAGCAGTTCCCGGACGGCGAACACTGAAGCTTTCTTT. It is translated as CASSSRTANTEAFF.